This is a list of T cell receptor beta chains from one sample in a study of T cell clones after liver transplantation. Produced via immunoSEQ multiplex PCR; TCRdb's table is partial and in-frame only. The table lists around 110,000 clones, 90% of them singletons. The sequencing used CD4+ T cells from blood, collected 12 months after liver transplant. The source is a human patient who received a liver transplant. The graft donor may have contributed some T cells. Each CDR3 is given with its conserved first and last residue.

v_call	j_call	cdr3_aa
TRBV11-3	TRBJ2-7	CASRSGQGREQYF
TRBV9	TRBJ1-4	CASSARLGTNEKLFF
TRBV11-2	TRBJ2-7	CASSFGLSEQYF
TRBV5-1	TRBJ2-3	CASSLLAGLSTDTQYF
TRBV29-1	TRBJ2-3	CSVGLAADLGTQYF
TRBV6-5	TRBJ1-2	CASSPRRETTYGYTF
TRBV7-3	TRBJ2-7	CASSPEGLATLGEQYF
TRBV5-1	TRBJ2-1	CASSQESSYNEQFF
TRBV7-6	TRBJ2-5	CASSLGAGGYQETQYF
TRBV28	TRBJ1-4	CASTIPGGNEKLFF
TRBV7-2	TRBJ2-1	CASSLADRGRAVNEQFF
TRBV29-1	TRBJ2-3	CSVERAGTSTDTQYF
TRBV6-4	TRBJ1-2	CASSDSGGTGYTF
TRBV5-4	TRBJ2-3	CASSLVRDTQYF
TRBV11-3	TRBJ2-7	CASSLSLRSQNTYEQYF
TRBV19	TRBJ2-2	CASSIQGIGELFF
TRBV4-3	TRBJ2-4	CASSQEEGRGNIQYF
TRBV28	TRBJ2-2	CASSQTGNTGELFF
TRBV12-5	TRBJ2-7	CASGLFGGWDEQYF
TRBV30	TRBJ1-3	CAGRGDSGNTIYF
TRBV28	TRBJ1-2	CASSLLGQTNGYTF
TRBV2	TRBJ2-5	CASSEQGAGETQYF
TRBV28	TRBJ1-1	CASSPGDLRTEAFF
TRBV7-8	TRBJ2-5	CASSLGIILGETQYF
TRBV9	TRBJ2-5	CASSGGNQETQYF
TRBV19	TRBJ1-5	CASSISPSNQPQHF
TRBV29-1	TRBJ2-1	CSVTATLQFF
TRBV2	TRBJ1-5	CARGTGVTQPQHF
TRBV11-2	TRBJ2-2	CASSLSFSGTGELFF
TRBV30	TRBJ2-7	CAWTSSYEQYF
TRBV13	TRBJ2-7	CASSSPGQGREQYF
TRBV18	TRBJ2-4	CASSQTISEWGLNIQYF
TRBV6-5	TRBJ2-5	CASSYSMWGPTETQYF
TRBV29-1	TRBJ2-1	CSVEESSGRFYNEQFF
TRBV5-1	TRBJ2-1	CASSLGGSINEQFF
TRBV9	TRBJ2-3	CASSVEGDSTDTQYF
TRBV9	TRBJ2-1	CASSVGKAGGSHSYNEQFF
TRBV7-3	TRBJ1-5	CASSPPGGGNSQPQHF
TRBV9	TRBJ2-1	CASSVGIGDANNEQFF
TRBV29-1	TRBJ1-1	CSVDRGFNTEAFF
TRBV11-3	TRBJ2-2	CASSRAGTSGIGELFF